This T cell receptor beta chain was retrieved from a study of T cells in narcolepsy. TCRdb keeps only in-frame clones here, not all; method: immunoSEQ multiplex PCR. The sample yields about 30,000 clones, around 79% seen once. This CDR3 has 13 amino acids. V was clipped by 6 bases and J by 1 base, with 9 bases between them. The germline V gene has CDR1 SGHNT and CDR2 YYREEE (reference sequence). Material for sequencing was CD45RA- memory CD4+ T cells from PBMCs. This TCR was sampled from a human donor with narcolepsy. This rearrangement joins TRBV5-4 to TRBJ2-3; D gene unclear. For the CDR3, the DNA is TGTGCCAGCAACGACCGACGCACAGATACGCAGTATTTT. The encoded protein is CASNDRRTDTQYF.